One sample yielded the 16 T cell receptor beta chains listed below, sequenced in a study of T cell repertoires in cytomegalovirus infection. MiXCR was run by TCRdb on the reads, yielding one entry per CDR3 protein. The data hold more than 500,000 distinct CDR3 sequences, with approximately 15% observed a single time. The sequenced sample consisted of CD8+ T cells from PBMCs. These receptors were taken from a human donor in good health (CMV status not recorded). Some clones in this sample may be carry-over from other donors' samples.

The chain couples TRBV27 to TRBJ1-2, with D uncertain. CDR3 length: 14 amino acids. Trimming took off 5 bases at V and 2 bases at J, with 12 bases between the two ends. Germline CDR1 is MNHEY and CDR2 is SMNVEV (reference sequence). The CDR3 DNA reads as TGTGCCAGCAGTCCCCGGGGTCCCAACTATGGCTACACCTTC. The encoded protein is CASSPRGPNYGYTF.

This chain joins TRBV3-1 and TRBJ2-1, with TRBD2 matching over 9 bases. J lost 8 bases, V lost 0 bases, and 8 bases had no gene match. There are 16 residues in the CDR3. Germline assignment: CDR1 LGHDT and CDR2 YNNKEL (reference sequence). In DNA, the CDR3 is TGTGCCAGCAGCCAAGAATACCCTAGCGGGAACGATGAGCAGTTCTTC. Its protein product is CASSQEYPSGNDEQFF.

This clonotype was observed at least ten times. This sequence joins TRBV11-1 and TRBJ2-7; 13 positions agree with TRBD2. The CDR3 is made up of 17 amino acids. Trimming cost V 6 bases and J 3 bases; bases outside gene matches: 11. Germline V gene lookup returns CDR1 SGHAT and CDR2 FQDESV (reference sequence). CDR3 sequence (DNA): TGTGCCAGCAGGCCGGGACTAGCGGGACGCGGGATCTACGAGCAGTACTTC. It yields the protein CASRPGLAGRGIYEQYF.

At least ten counts were recorded for this clonotype. The rearrangement links TRBV15 to TRBJ1-1; TRBD1 is a possible D gene (5 bases). Between the trimmed V and J ends, which lost 4 bases and 3 bases, there was a span of 15 bases. The CDR3 consists of 15 residues. CDR1 LNHNV and CDR2 YYDKDF come from the germline V gene (reference sequence). CDR3 nucleotide sequence: TGTGCCACCAGCACCTCAGGAGGGACGTACACTGAAGCTTTCTTT. This sequence encodes CATSTSGGTYTEAFF.

The chain uses TRBV10-3 and TRBJ2-1, with D possibly called TRBD1 or TRBD2 (5 bases each). Trimming left V 3 bases short and J 6 bases short, with 12 bases between. The CDR3 covers 14 residues. Germline values: CDR1 ENHRY, CDR2 SYGVKD. The CDR3 reads CAISDTGTVNEQFF. The CDR3 DNA sequence: TGTGCCATCAGTGATACCGGGACGGTCAATGAGCAGTTCTTC.

This clonotype was observed a few times. The chain couples TRBV2 to TRBJ2-7; 11 positions agree with TRBD2. This CDR3 comprises 17 residues. From germline, CDR1 is SNHLY and CDR2 FYNNEI. With 3 bases clipped from V and 0 bases from J, the junction kept 7 bases outside the gene matches. CDR3 sequence (DNA): TGTGCCAGCAGTGAGGGACTAGCGGCTAAGACCTCCTACGAGCAGTACTTC. It codes for CASSEGLAAKTSYEQYF.

This clonotype was counted ten times or more. The V call is TRBV6-2 or TRBV6-3, the J call TRBJ2-3; no reliable D call. The CDR3 covers 15 residues. The germline V and J ends were trimmed by 5 bases and 1 base, with 13 bases remaining between them. Per germline, CDR1 MNHEY and CDR2 SVGEGT. CDR3 amino acids: CASSRPGRRTDTQYF. CDR3 coding DNA: TGTGCCAGCAGTAGACCAGGACGGCGCACAGATACGCAGTATTTT.

The rearrangement uses TRBV10-3 and TRBJ2-1; possibly TRBD1 for D (6 bases). The germline CDR1 and CDR2 sequences are ENHRY and SYGVKD. Trimming removed 0 bases from V and 8 bases from J, with 11 bases in between. The length of the CDR3 is 14 residues. CDR3 loop: CAISESQGMDEQFF. For the CDR3, the DNA is TGTGCCATCAGTGAGTCCCAGGGGATGGATGAGCAGTTCTTC.

This clonotype has a count of ten or more. The chain is built from TRBV11-2 and TRBJ1-6; D ambiguous. CDR3 length: 16 amino acids. The germline gives CDR1 SGHAT, CDR2 FQNNGV. With 8 bases removed from V and 0 bases from J, the gap between germline ends came to 14 bases. CDR3 coding DNA: TGTGCCAGCGGCCCCTCTGGGAGCTCCTATAATTCACCCCTCCACTTT. This encodes CASGPSGSSYNSPLHF.

The CDR3 coding sequence is TGTGCCAGCAGCTTAGGAAACTACAATGAGCAGTTCTTC. Protein product: CASSLGNYNEQFF. The V call is TRBV7-6, the J call TRBJ2-1; D not resolved. The germline V and J ends were trimmed by 1 base and 3 bases, with 4 bases remaining between them. The V gene's germline CDR1 is SGHVS and CDR2 FNYEAQ. The CDR3 loop spans 13 amino acids.

This clonotype showed up many times. The chain employs TRBV7-9 and TRBJ2-7, with TRBD1 matching over 10 bases. After removal of 10 bases from V and 4 bases from J, the junction contained 10 bases not matched to a gene. The germline V gene encodes CDR1 SEHNR and CDR2 FQNEAQ (reference sequence). This CDR3 is built from 14 residues. The CDR3 region has the DNA TGTGCCATCGCAACCGGGACAGGGGCTTACGAGCAGTACTTC. Amino acids: CAIATGTGAYEQYF.

This clonotype has more than one count but fewer than ten. The V and J genes are TRBV20-1 and TRBJ1-1; tentatively, D is TRBD1 (5 bases). Deletions cut 0 bases from V and 4 bases from J, with 9 bases between. Per germline, CDR1 DFQATT and CDR2 SNEGSKA (reference sequence). The CDR3 is made up of 13 amino acids. In DNA, the CDR3 is TGCAGTGCTAGAGATACCAGGGCCACTGAAGCTTTCTTT. Its translation: CSARDTRATEAFF.

The chain recombines TRBV27 with TRBJ1-3; weak D call: TRBD1 (6 bases). Trimming took 0 bases from V and 2 from J, leaving 11 bases between them. This CDR3 region has 16 residues. Per germline, CDR1 MNHEY and CDR2 SMNVEV (reference sequence). CDR3 bases: TGTGCCAGCAGTTTATCGCCACACAGGGCTGGAAACACCATATATTTT. Translated: CASSLSPHRAGNTIYF.

In its sample, this clonotype was seen many times. J is TRBJ2-1 and V is TRBV7-3; D may be TRBD2 (6 bases). Germline CDR1 SGHTA, CDR2 FQGTGA. The CDR3 loop spans 15 amino acids. The V gene lost 5 bases and the J gene lost 2 bases, with 13 bases spanning the gap. CDR3 sequence (DNA): TGTGCCAGCAGCCCCCAATGGGGGGCCTACAATGAGCAGTTCTTC. Protein product: CASSPQWGAYNEQFF.

In its sample, this clonotype was seen a few times. This chain connects TRBV10-1 to TRBJ1-1; possibly TRBD1 for D (6 bases). Trimming removed 8 bases at V and 5 bases at J, with 15 bases between. The CDR3 is made up of 13 amino acids. Germline V gives CDR1 WNHNN, CDR2 SYGVQD (reference sequence). In DNA form, the CDR3 reads TGCGCCAGCGGACCAGGGGATGGAACTGAAGCTTTCTTT. This translates into CASGPGDGTEAFF.

This clonotype has at least ten counts. This chain links TRBV12-3 or TRBV12-4 with TRBJ2-4; 9 nucleotides line up with TRBD2. This CDR3 comprises 13 residues. Trimming cost V 3 bases and J 9 bases; bases outside gene matches: 3. CDR3 sequence reads: CASSLQAGGIQYF. CDR3 nucleotides: TGTGCCAGCAGTTTGCAAGCGGGGGGCATTCAGTACTTC.